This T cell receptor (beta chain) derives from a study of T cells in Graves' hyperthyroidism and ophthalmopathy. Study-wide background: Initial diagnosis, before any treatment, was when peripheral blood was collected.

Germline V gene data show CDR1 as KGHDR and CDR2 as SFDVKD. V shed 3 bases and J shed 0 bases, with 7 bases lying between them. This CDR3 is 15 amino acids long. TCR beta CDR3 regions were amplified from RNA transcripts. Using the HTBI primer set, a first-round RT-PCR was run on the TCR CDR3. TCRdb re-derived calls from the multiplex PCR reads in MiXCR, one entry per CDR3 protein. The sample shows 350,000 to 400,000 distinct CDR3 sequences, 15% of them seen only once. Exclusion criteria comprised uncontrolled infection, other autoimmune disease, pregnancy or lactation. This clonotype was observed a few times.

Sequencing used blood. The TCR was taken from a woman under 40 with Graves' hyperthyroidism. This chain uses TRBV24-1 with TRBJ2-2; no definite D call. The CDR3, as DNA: TGTGCCACCAGTGATCTTGACCCGAACACCGGGGAGCTGTTTTTT. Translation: CATSDLDPNTGELFF.